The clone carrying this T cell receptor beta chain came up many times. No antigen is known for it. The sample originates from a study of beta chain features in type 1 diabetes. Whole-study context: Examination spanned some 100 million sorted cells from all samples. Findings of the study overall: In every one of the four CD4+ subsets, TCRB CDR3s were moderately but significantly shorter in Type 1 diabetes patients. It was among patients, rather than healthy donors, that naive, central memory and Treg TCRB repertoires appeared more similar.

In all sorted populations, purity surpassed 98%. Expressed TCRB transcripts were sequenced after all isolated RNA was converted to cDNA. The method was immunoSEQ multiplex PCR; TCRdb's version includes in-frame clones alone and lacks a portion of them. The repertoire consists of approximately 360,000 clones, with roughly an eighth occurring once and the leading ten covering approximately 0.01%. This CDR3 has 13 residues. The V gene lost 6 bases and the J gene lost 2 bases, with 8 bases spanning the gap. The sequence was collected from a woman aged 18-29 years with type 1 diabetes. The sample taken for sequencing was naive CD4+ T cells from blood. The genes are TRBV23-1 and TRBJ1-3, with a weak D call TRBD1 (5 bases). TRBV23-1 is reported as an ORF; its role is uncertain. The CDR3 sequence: CASRQGTGNTIYF. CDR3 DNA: TGCGCCAGCAGGCAGGGCACTGGAAACACCATATATTTT.